This T cell receptor (beta chain) was observed in a study of read filtering for tumor transcriptome and immune sequencing. The overall study: Revised staging placed roughly 8 patients in R-ISS I, about 17 in II, more than five in III.

From 400 to 450 ng of RNA, a library with molecular barcoded alpha/delta and beta/gamma adaptors was made. TCRdb independently ran MiXCR on the reads; one entry per CDR3 protein. The sample has 35,000 to 50,000 distinct CDR3 sequences; around 20% are singletons. The V and J ends lost 3 bases and 3 bases respectively, with 11 bases between them. Germline CDR1 is MGHRA and CDR2 is YSYEKL. The CDR3 runs 14 residues. Every patient had bone marrow sampled while the disease was active. Whole-study findings and limits: This fraction held mixed bone marrow immune cells after CD138-negative sorting.

This clonotype was recorded at least ten times. The target antigen is unknown. The material sequenced was a population of CD138-negative cells sorted from bone marrow. The origin of this receptor is a donor at least 40 years old with multiple myeloma. The chain combines TRBV4-1 with TRBJ1-1, with D hard to call. Here the CDR3 reads CASSHQESDTEAFF. DNA for the CDR3: TGCGCCAGCAGCCACCAGGAAAGTGACACTGAAGCTTTCTTT.